One and the same sample provided the 18 T cell receptor beta chains below, sequenced in a study of low-dose radiotherapy and immunotherapy resistance in tumors (dated by TCRdb to 2022 to 2024). Sequencing was performed on an Illumina MiniSeq. TCRs were amplified with Phusion for around 20 PCR cycles, with a constant-region primer paired with the adapter attached to the V primers. The public sequencing data were trimmed at Q25 with fastp and processed into clonotypes with MiXCR by TCRdb, which kept only in-frame beta chains. Each CDR3 protein appears once, grouped with its most common genes and DNA. This sample lists about 50,000 distinct CDR3 sequences; roughly 10% were detected once. The top ten clones comprise approximately 6.2% of the sample. The intended sense of this specimen's time point label: before trial treatment. The material sequenced was PBMCs, taken before treatment. These receptors all stem from a female donor with ovarian cancer.

This clonotype was counted only a few times. This chain links TRBV6-1 with TRBJ1-5; D uncertain. Germline V gene sequence: CDR1 MNHNS, CDR2 SASEGT. The CDR3 is 12 amino acids. Between the trimmed V and J ends, which lost 6 bases and 6 bases, there was a span of 9 bases. The CDR3 reads CASREWGQPQHF. In DNA, the CDR3 is TGTGCCAGCAGGGAGTGGGGTCAGCCCCAGCATTTT.

This clonotype was seen repeatedly, ten times or more. The chain carries TRBV19 and TRBJ1-3; 7 nucleotides match TRBD1. Trimming at V came to 2 bases and at J to 0 bases, leaving 4 bases not matched to a gene. The length of the CDR3 is 16 residues. Germline V gene sequence: CDR1 LNHDA, CDR2 SQIVND (reference sequence). CDR3 nucleotides: TGTGCCAGTAGTATACCGACAGGGTCCTCTGGAAACACCATATATTTT. Its protein product is CASSIPTGSSGNTIYF. The full variable domain, with the rest looked up from reference TRBV19 and TRBJ1-3, is DGGITQSPKYLFRKEGQNVTLSCEQNLNHDAMYWYRQDPGQGLRLIYYSQIVNDFQKGDIAEGYSVSREKKESFPLTVTSAQKNPTAFYLCASSIPTGSSGNTIYFGEGSWLTVV.

This clonotype was counted many times. The CDR3 bases are TGTGCCAGCAGTGGGACTAGCGGGAGCTACGAGCAGTACTTC. Translated: CASSGTSGSYEQYF. This chain connects TRBV28 to TRBJ2-7, with 14 bases identical to TRBD2. This CDR3 is 14 amino acids long. Germline V gene sequence: CDR1 MDHEN, CDR2 SYDVKM. Trimming at V came to 5 bases and at J to 3 bases, leaving 0 bases not matched to a gene. The complete variable domain, with remaining parts taken from reference TRBV28 and TRBJ2-7, reads DVKVTQSSRYLVKRTGEKVFLECVQDMDHENMFWYRQDPGLGLRLIYFSYDVKMKEKGDIPEGYSVSREKKERFSLILESASTNQTSMYLCASSGTSGSYEQYFGPGTRLTVT.

This clonotype has a count of ten or more. The chain carries TRBV10-3 and TRBJ2-7; the match to TRBD1 covers 7 bases. This CDR3 has 14 amino acids. Germline V gene lookup returns CDR1 ENHRY and CDR2 SYGVKD. After removal of 3 bases from V and 3 bases from J, the junction contained 5 bases not matched to a gene. The CDR3 reads CAISEGTVSYEQYF. CDR3 sequence (DNA): TGTGCCATCAGTGAAGGGACAGTAAGCTACGAGCAGTACTTC.

Concerning this clonotype: A read error is the likely source, as a far larger clone sits one nucleotide away. This chain uses TRBV6-6 with TRBJ2-3; TRBD2 aligns across 11 bases. J was trimmed by 0 bases and V by 8 bases; bases with no gene match: 7. The germline gives CDR1 MNHNY, CDR2 SVGAGI (reference sequence). The CDR3 spans 16 residues. The CDR3 region has the DNA TGTGCCAGCGGGGAGGGACTAGCGGCTAGCACAGATACGCAGTATTTT. Translating it yields CASGEGLAASTDTQYF.

This clonotype was observed many times. V usage is TRBV28 and J usage is TRBJ2-5; maybe TRBD2 (6 bases). CDR1 is MDHEN and CDR2 is SYDVKM in the germline V gene. This CDR3 spans 15 amino acids. V was cut by 3 bases and J by 5 bases, with 16 bases left in between. DNA of the CDR3: TGTGCCAGCAGTTTGGGGGGATTGGGGACGGAGACCCAGTACTTC. Protein: CASSLGGLGTETQYF.

This clonotype has ten or more counts. The rearrangement links TRBV7-3 to TRBJ2-3, with 8 bases identical to TRBD2. Germline V gives CDR1 SGHTA, CDR2 FQGTGA. There are 15 residues in the CDR3. J lost 3 bases, V lost 6 bases, and 8 bases had no gene match. The CDR3 DNA reads as TGTGCCAGCAGACCGAGCGGGGGCCTGACAGATACGCAGTATTTT. Its translation: CASRPSGGLTDTQYF. The variable domain in full, with the rest retrieved from reference TRBV7-3 and TRBJ2-3, is GAGVSQTPSNKVTEKGKYVELRCDPISGHTALYWYRQSLGQGPEFLIYFQGTGAADDSGLPNDRFFAVRPEGSVSTLKIQRTERGDSAVYLCASRPSGGLTDTQYFGPGTRLTVL.

In its sample, this clonotype was seen many times. The V and J genes are TRBV5-1 and TRBJ2-1; 7 bases agree with TRBD2. The CDR3 is made up of 15 amino acids. The ends lost 0 bases at V and 6 bases at J; junction bases unmatched: 6. Per germline, CDR1 SGHRS and CDR2 YFSETQ. The CDR3 reads CASSLVSAGPNEQFF. CDR3 bases: TGCGCCAGCAGCTTGGTCTCAGCGGGACCCAATGAGCAGTTCTTC.

This clonotype has just a few counts. The rearrangement joins TRBV5-1 to TRBJ2-2, with D tentatively TRBD1 or TRBD2 (5 bases each). CDR3 length: 16 residues. Germline V CDR1 and CDR2: SGHRS, YFSETQ. The germline V and J ends were trimmed by 3 bases and 1 base, with 13 bases remaining between them. As DNA, the CDR3 is TGCGCCAGCAGCTGGGGAGACAGCCGGAACACCGGGGAGCTGTTTTTT. Translation gives CASSWGDSRNTGELFF.

This clonotype was counted at least ten times. V usage is TRBV5-1 and J usage is TRBJ1-6; D unclear. Trimming pared 0 bases from V and 5 bases from J, leaving 6 bases between. Germline V lookup: CDR1 SGHRS, CDR2 YFSETQ. This CDR3 spans 14 amino acids. This CDR3 is CASSLEGNNSPLHF. CDR3 DNA: TGCGCCAGCAGCTTGGAAGGGAATAATTCACCCCTCCACTTT.

This clonotype was recorded at least ten times. The chain employs TRBV27 and TRBJ2-2; no reliable D call. There are 13 residues in the CDR3. Deletions cut 2 bases from V and 2 bases from J, with 3 bases between. CDR1 and CDR2 from the germline V gene are MNHEY and SMNVEV (reference sequence). The CDR3 bases are TGTGCCAGCAGTTTACGAAACACCGGGGAGCTGTTTTTT. It yields the protein CASSLRNTGELFF.

This clonotype appeared many times. This rearrangement joins TRBV18 to TRBJ1-2, with D possibly TRBD1 on 5 matching bases. This CDR3 is 16 amino acids long. CDR1 is KGHSH, CDR2 LQKENI, per germline. Trimming took off 2 bases at V and 3 bases at J, with 16 bases between the two ends. CDR3 protein: CASSPDWGVVYYGYTF. In nucleotides, the CDR3 is TGTGCCAGCTCACCAGATTGGGGGGTCGTATACTATGGCTACACCTTC.

The sample holds many counts of this clonotype. V and J are TRBV20-1 and TRBJ2-5; TRBD2 might be the D (6 bases). Per the germline V gene, CDR1 is DFQATT and CDR2 is SNEGSKA (reference sequence). The CDR3 length is 14 residues. V was clipped by 6 bases and J by 1 base, with 15 bases between them. The CDR3 region is CSAPYLGGQETQYF. CDR3 in DNA: TGCAGTGCCCCCTACTTGGGAGGCCAAGAGACCCAGTACTTC.

Only a few counts were recorded for this clonotype. The genes are TRBV27 and TRBJ2-7, with 7 bases aligning to TRBD1. The CDR3 extends over 15 amino acids. V lost 6 bases to trimming and J lost 3 bases; unmatched junction nucleotides: 11. Germline V CDR1 and CDR2: MNHEY, SMNVEV (reference sequence). CDR3 in amino acids: CASSPLRTGVYEQYF. CDR3 in DNA: TGTGCCAGCAGCCCGCTGAGAACAGGGGTCTACGAGCAGTACTTC.

This clonotype has a count of ten or more. The chain employs TRBV2 and TRBJ2-1; D gene uncertain. Germline assignment: CDR1 SNHLY and CDR2 FYNNEI. The V and J ends lost 6 bases and 8 bases respectively, with 23 bases between them. CDR3 length: 16 amino acids. The CDR3, as DNA: TGTGCCAGCAGAGACCCCCCGGGCCCAAGCCTCGATGAGCAGTTCTTC. It codes for CASRDPPGPSLDEQFF.

This clonotype came up many times. This rearrangement joins TRBV2 to TRBJ2-7; D unresolved. The CDR3 consists of 12 residues. V was trimmed by 7 bases and J by 3 bases, leaving 10 bases between them. CDR1 is SNHLY and CDR2 is FYNNEI in the germline V gene. This chain's CDR3 is CASTPRFYEQYF. CDR3 sequence (DNA): TGTGCCAGCACGCCCAGGTTCTACGAGCAGTACTTC.

This clonotype was seen a few times. This chain joins TRBV5-1 and TRBJ1-1; D might be TRBD1 (6 bases). The CDR3 spans 14 residues. The V gene lost 0 bases and the J gene lost 6 bases, with 12 bases spanning the gap. Germline CDR1 SGHRS, CDR2 YFSETQ. The CDR3, as DNA: TGCGCCAGCAGCTTGGTAGCGGGGGCGCCTGAAGCTTTCTTT. Protein product: CASSLVAGAPEAFF.

This clonotype was found many times. The chain uses TRBV3-1 and TRBJ2-2; D uncertain. This CDR3 has 15 amino acids. The germline V and J ends were trimmed by 0 bases and 1 base, with 6 bases remaining between them. The germline V gene has CDR1 LGHDT and CDR2 YNNKEL (reference sequence). Written as DNA, the CDR3 is TGTGCCAGCAGCCAAGAGCTATTGAACACCGGGGAGCTGTTTTTT. Its protein product is CASSQELLNTGELFF.